The clone carrying this TCR beta chain was counted ten times or more. Its antigen is unidentified. These data belong to a study of T cells in Graves' hyperthyroidism and ophthalmopathy. General study results and limits: The model's output predicted ophthalmopathy at a median of around 6.9 months prior to onset.

It was RNA transcripts that yielded the amplified TCR beta CDR3 regions. Using the HTBI primer set, a first-round RT-PCR was run on the TCR CDR3. In TCRdb, the multiplex PCR reads were re-called with MiXCR into one record per CDR3 protein. The sample lists hundreds of thousands of distinct CDR3 sequences, around 15% occurring once. The germline V gene has CDR1 MDHEN and CDR2 SYDVKM. The germline V and J ends were trimmed by 6 bases and 3 bases, with 12 bases remaining between them. The CDR3 extends over 14 amino acids. Sequencing was performed on blood. The V gene is TRBV28, the J gene TRBJ1-5, with D perhaps matching TRBD1 (6 bases). This TCR derives from a woman aged 40 to 50 with Graves' hyperthyroidism. CDR3 bases: TGTGCCAGCAGCTTTACAGGGTCCAATCAGCCCCAGCATTTT. Translated: CASSFTGSNQPQHF.